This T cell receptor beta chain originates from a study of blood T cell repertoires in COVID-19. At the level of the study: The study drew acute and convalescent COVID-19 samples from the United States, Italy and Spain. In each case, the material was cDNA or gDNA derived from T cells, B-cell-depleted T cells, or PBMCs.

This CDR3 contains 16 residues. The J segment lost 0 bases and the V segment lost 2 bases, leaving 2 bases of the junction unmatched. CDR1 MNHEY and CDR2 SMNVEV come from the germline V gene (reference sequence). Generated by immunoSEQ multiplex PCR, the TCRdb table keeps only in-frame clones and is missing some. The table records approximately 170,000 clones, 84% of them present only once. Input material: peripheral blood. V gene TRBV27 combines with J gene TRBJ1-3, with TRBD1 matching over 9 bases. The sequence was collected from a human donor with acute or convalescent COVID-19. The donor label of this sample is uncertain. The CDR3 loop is CASSLGTGYSGNTIYF. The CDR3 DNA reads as TGTGCCAGCAGTTTAGGGACAGGGTACTCTGGAAACACCATATATTTT.